The 32 T cell receptor beta chains given below trace back to one sample, sequenced in a study of T cells in Graves' hyperthyroidism and ophthalmopathy. Amplified TCR beta CDR3 regions derived from RNA transcripts. First-round RT-PCR with HTBI primers amplified the TCR CDR3 region. TCRdb re-called the multiplex PCR reads through MiXCR, storing one row per CDR3 protein. Altogether 480,000 or so distinct CDR3 sequences are present, 40% to 55% being singletons, with the ten largest covering around two fifths. The sample taken for sequencing was peripheral blood or thyroid tissue (not recorded which). These receptors originate from an adult woman with Graves' disease, either hyperthyroidism or ophthalmopathy (not recorded which).

The gene calls are TRBV5-1 and TRBJ2-5; TRBD2 matches 9 bases. The CDR3 covers 16 residues. From germline, CDR1 is SGHRS and CDR2 YFSETQ. Losses at the gene ends were 5 bases for V and 6 bases for J; bases not matched to a gene: 14. CDR3 residues: CASSDSRVSGSQTQYF. The DNA of the CDR3 is TGCGCCAGCAGTGACTCCCGTGTTAGCGGGAGTCAGACCCAGTACTTC. Together with reference TRBV5-1 and TRBJ2-5, the CDR3 gives the full variable domain: KAGVTQTPRYLIKTRGQQVTLSCSPISGHRSVSWYQQTPGQGLQFLFEYFSETQRNKGNFPGRFSGRQFSNSRSEMNVSTLELGDSALYLCASSDSRVSGSQTQYFGPGTRLLVL.

There are many counts of this clonotype. V is TRBV10-3 and J is TRBJ1-1, with D perhaps matching TRBD1 (6 bases). V was trimmed by 2 bases and J by 5 bases, leaving 12 bases between them. There are 14 residues in the CDR3. Germline CDR1 ENHRY, CDR2 SYGVKD. The CDR3 loop is CAISEQGSTTEAFF. Here the CDR3 DNA reads TGTGCCATCAGTGAGCAGGGGAGTACGACTGAAGCTTTCTTT.

This clonotype was picked up many times. The chain carries TRBV4-1 and TRBJ1-1, with D possibly being TRBD1 (6 bases). CDR1 is MGHRA, CDR2 YSYEKL, per germline. Trimming removed 3 bases from V and 6 bases from J, with 17 bases in between. This CDR3 is built from 15 residues. The DNA for the CDR3 is TGCGCCAGCAGCCAGCCTTCGCGGGGGCTGGCTGAAGCTTTCTTT. Its protein product is CASSQPSRGLAEAFF.

V and J are TRBV29-1 and TRBJ2-7; the D is unclear. Germline loops: CDR1 SQVTM, CDR2 ANQGSEA. The CDR3 consists of 13 residues. V was shortened by 5 bases and J by 7 bases, with 18 bases between the two germline ends. Here the CDR3 DNA reads TGCAGCGTTCGGGCCCGCGCCTCGGAGGAGCAGTACTTC. Protein product: CSVRARASEEQYF.

This clonotype appeared many times. Compared with germline, one end of the junction differs, possibly owing to a read error. V and J are TRBV7-9 and TRBJ2-7, with TRBD1 matching over 9 bases. Germline CDR1 reads SEHNR; CDR2 reads FQNEAQ (reference sequence). This CDR3 has 13 residues. CDR3 bases: TGCGCCAGCAGCTTGGGACAGGGTGACGAGCAGTACTTC. It codes for CASSLGQGDEQYF.

This clonotype was recorded many times. The chain couples TRBV4-1 to TRBJ2-5, with 7 bases identical to TRBD1. The germline gives CDR1 MGHRA, CDR2 YSYEKL. The CDR3 consists of 16 residues. V lost 4 bases to trimming and J lost 0 bases; unmatched junction nucleotides: 8. CDR3 DNA sequence: TGCGCCAGCAGCCGAGGCCCGGGACAGAACCAAGAGACCCAGTACTTC. This sequence encodes CASSRGPGQNQETQYF.

J is TRBJ1-3 and V is TRBV10-3; D is unclear. The CDR3 totals 15 residues. The germline V gene has CDR1 ENHRY and CDR2 SYGVKD. Trimming pared 10 bases from V and 3 bases from J, leaving 19 bases between. The CDR3 spells CASSVPKASGNTIYF. CDR3 DNA: TGTGCCAGCAGCGTCCCTAAGGCGAGTGGAAACACCATATATTTT.

As for this clonotype: This may be a read error, as it is one base from a much larger clone. CDR3 nucleotide sequence: TGTGCCAGCAGAGCCGACAGGGCGGTCACTGAATCTTTCTTT. Protein product: CASRADRAVTESFF. This chain uses TRBV6-1 with TRBJ1-1; TRBD1 matches 7 bases. The CDR3 spans 14 residues. The germline V gene encodes CDR1 MNHNS and CDR2 SASEGT.

This clonotype was counted many times. V is TRBV6-2 or TRBV6-3 and J is TRBJ1-4, with 7 bases fitting TRBD1. CDR1 MNHEY and CDR2 SVGEGT come from the germline V gene. The CDR3 covers 14 residues. The junction had 4 bases not matched to a gene; V was cut back by 6 bases and J by 3 bases. The CDR3 region has the DNA TGTGCCAGCAGCCCGGGACAGCCTAATGAAAAACTGTTTTTT. Protein sequence: CASSPGQPNEKLFF.

This clonotype has only one observation. This chain links TRBV14 with TRBJ1-6; D possibly corresponds to TRBD1 (5 bases). V lost 1 base, J lost 10 bases, and 11 bases lay in between. The germline gives CDR1 SGHDN, CDR2 FVKESK. CDR3 length: 14 residues. The CDR3 DNA follows: TGTGCCAGCAGCCAAGCGCAGGGTAGATCACCCCTCCACTTT. It yields the protein CASSQAQGRSPLHF.

The rearrangement links TRBV5-1 to TRBJ1-6; D not resolved. The CDR3 sequence is 14 residues long. V was trimmed by 4 bases and J by 6 bases, leaving 11 bases between them. CDR1 SGHRS and CDR2 YFSETQ come from the germline V gene. DNA for the CDR3: TGCGCCAGCAGCGTTGGACGGCTTAATTCACCCCTCCACTTT. Amino acid sequence: CASSVGRLNSPLHF.

This clonotype was detected ten times or more. This chain links TRBV9 with TRBJ1-1; 10 bases agree with TRBD1. The CDR3 contains 17 residues. V shed 0 bases and J 6 bases; nucleotides not matched to a gene: 11. CDR1 and CDR2 from the germline V gene are SGDLS and YYNGEE. Written as DNA, the CDR3 is TGTGCCAGCAGCGTAGTTCTTCCGGGACAGGGGAGGGCTGAAGCTTTCTTT. This encodes CASSVVLPGQGRAEAFF.

The chain carries TRBV10-3 and TRBJ1-2, with D maybe TRBD1 (6 bases). Germline V CDR1 and CDR2: ENHRY, SYGVKD. This CDR3 contains 14 residues. The V end lost 2 bases, the J end lost 4 bases, and 11 bases lay between the germline ends. DNA for the CDR3: TGTGCCATCAGTGAGCCGGGGGCAAGCTATGGCTACACCTTC. Its translation is CAISEPGASYGYTF.

This clonotype was observed many times. The J gene is TRBJ1-1, the V gene TRBV10-3; D remains unclear. V shed 3 bases and J shed 4 bases, with 9 bases lying between them. The CDR3 runs 13 residues. Germline CDR1 reads ENHRY; CDR2 reads SYGVKD. As DNA, the CDR3 is TGTGCCATCAGTGACCCCAGGACCACTGAAGCTTTCTTT. This gives the protein CAISDPRTTEAFF.

The chain carries TRBV15 and TRBJ1-2; D uncertain. CDR1 is LNHNV and CDR2 is YYDKDF in the germline V gene (reference sequence). V gave up 1 base and J gave up 4 bases, with 16 bases separating them. The CDR3 length is 16 residues. In DNA, the CDR3 is TGTGCCACCAGCAGAGGGTCCGGGGAGTTCATCTATGGCTACACCTTC. The encoded protein is CATSRGSGEFIYGYTF.

This clonotype was detected only a few times. The chain is built from TRBV25-1 and TRBJ2-7; tentative D call: TRBD2 (6 bases). The germline V gene encodes CDR1 MGHDK and CDR2 SYGVNS. The CDR3 is 15 residues long. V gave up 6 bases and J gave up 6 bases, with 21 bases separating them. The CDR3 region is CASRGGLTGMVEQYF. CDR3 nucleotides: TGTGCCAGCAGGGGGGGTCTGACGGGTATGGTCGAGCAGTACTTC.

This clonotype was recorded a few times. This sequence joins TRBV15 and TRBJ2-5; D possibly uses TRBD1 or TRBD2 (5 bases each). The CDR3 is 14 amino acids. Germline loops: CDR1 LNHNV, CDR2 YYDKDF (reference sequence). V shed 5 bases and J shed 5 bases, with 15 bases lying between them. The CDR3 loop reads CATSPGRRGETQYF. In nucleotides, the CDR3 is TGTGCCACCAGCCCAGGACGACGGGGCGAGACCCAGTACTTC.

This rearrangement joins TRBV18 to TRBJ1-3; D is unresolved. Germline V CDR1 and CDR2: KGHSH, LQKENI. The V end lost 6 bases, the J end lost 1 base, and 16 bases lay between the germline ends. The CDR3 is made up of 16 amino acids. The CDR3 is CASSSDNFLSGNTIYF. CDR3 nucleotides: TGTGCCAGCTCCTCCGACAACTTCCTATCTGGAAACACCATATATTTT.

The V and J genes are TRBV6-5 and TRBJ2-7; no clear D. CDR1 and CDR2 (germline): MNHEY, SVGAGI. V lost 3 bases and J lost 4, with 10 bases in between. The CDR3 totals 13 residues. In nucleotides, the CDR3 is TGTGCCAGCAGTTATAATCCAGCTTACGAGCAGTACTTC. Protein product: CASSYNPAYEQYF.

This clonotype was seen many times. The chain employs TRBV5-1 and TRBJ2-2; D is uncertain. The V gene lost 0 bases and the J gene lost 3 bases, with 9 bases spanning the gap. CDR1 and CDR2 (germline): SGHRS, YFSETQ. This CDR3 is 15 amino acids long. CDR3 loop: CASSLGTAYTGELFF. The CDR3 DNA sequence: TGCGCCAGCAGCTTGGGTACAGCTTACACCGGGGAGCTGTTTTTT.

In this sample, this clonotype turned up a few times. V and J are TRBV3-1 and TRBJ1-2; D is unresolved. The germline V and J ends were trimmed by 0 bases and 8 bases, with 16 bases remaining between them. Germline V gene lookup returns CDR1 LGHDT and CDR2 YNNKEL (reference sequence). The CDR3 has 15 residues. Here the CDR3 DNA reads TGTGCCAGCAGCCAAGAGACCCTGACTTCGTGGGGCTACACCTTC. Its translation is CASSQETLTSWGYTF.

This rearrangement joins TRBV5-1 to TRBJ1-2; D possibly corresponds to TRBD1 (5 bases). The ends were cut back, 0 bases at V and 4 bases at J, with 13 bases in the middle. The CDR3 has 15 residues. Germline V gives CDR1 SGHRS, CDR2 YFSETQ. The CDR3 region is CASSLVGDSTYGYTF. The CDR3 nucleotides read TGCGCCAGCAGCTTGGTCGGCGACAGTACCTATGGCTACACCTTC.

A few counts support this clonotype. This may stem from a read error, because a much larger clone lies one nucleotide away. The chain carries TRBV6-5 and TRBJ1-3; 7 bases are a match to TRBD1. The germline CDR1 and CDR2 sequences are MNHEY and SVGAGI. The CDR3 is made up of 15 amino acids. The CDR3 sequence is CAISYGRGSGNTIYF. In nucleotides, the CDR3 is TGTGCCATCAGTTACGGCAGGGGGTCTGGAAACACCATATATTTT.

The sample holds many counts of this clonotype. The chain carries TRBV20-1 and TRBJ2-5; D possibly corresponds to TRBD1 (6 bases). The V end was cut by 6 bases, the J end by 5 bases, with 22 bases between. The CDR3 consists of 15 residues. CDR1 is DFQATT and CDR2 is SNEGSKA in the germline V gene (reference sequence). CDR3 residues: CSASGAVGLGETQYF. CDR3 DNA sequence: TGCAGTGCCTCAGGGGCAGTGGGTCTCGGGGAGACCCAGTACTTC.

This sequence joins TRBV7-3 and TRBJ2-2; 7 nucleotides agree with TRBD2. Germline CDR1 reads SGHTA; CDR2 reads FQGTGA. Unmatched junction bases numbered 1, after V lost 6 bases and J lost 3 bases. This CDR3 contains 13 residues. For the CDR3, the DNA is TGTGCCAGCAGACGGGGGGACACCGGGGAGCTGTTTTTT. Its translation is CASRRGDTGELFF.

The rearrangement joins TRBV7-8 to TRBJ1-1; a weak D match, TRBD1 (6 bases). The CDR3 spans 14 residues. Germline V lookup: CDR1 SGHVS, CDR2 FQNEAQ. Trimming stripped 0 bases from V and 8 bases from J, with 13 bases between. In DNA form, the CDR3 reads TGTGCCAGCAGCTTAGCGCTGCTTGGGGGCGAAGCTTTCTTT. Translating gives CASSLALLGGEAFF.

The table lists this clonotype with many counts. The J gene is TRBJ2-6, the V gene TRBV20-1; tentatively, D is TRBD1 (6 bases). The CDR3 length is 16 residues. Deletions cut 2 bases from V and 4 bases from J, with 15 bases between. CDR1 and CDR2 from the germline V gene are DFQATT and SNEGSKA (reference sequence). The CDR3 DNA follows: TGCAGTGCTAGATTGGACAGATCAGCAGGGGCCAACGTCCTGACTTTC. It codes for CSARLDRSAGANVLTF.

This clonotype has at least ten counts. This sequence joins TRBV19 and TRBJ1-5; D gene ambiguous. This CDR3 has 15 residues. The ends were cut back, 5 bases at V and 5 bases at J, with 16 bases in the middle. Germline CDR1 is LNHDA and CDR2 is SQIVND (reference sequence). The CDR3 loop reads CASSWGQDQDQPQHF. The CDR3 nucleotides are TGTGCCAGTAGTTGGGGTCAGGACCAGGATCAGCCCCAGCATTTT.

This chain connects TRBV4-3 to TRBJ2-2; no firm D call. CDR3 length equals 15 residues. Germline CDR1 and CDR2: LGHNA and YSLEER. Deletions cut 0 bases from V and 3 bases from J, with 8 bases between. The CDR3 loop is CASSQDNGYTGELFF. In DNA form, the CDR3 reads TGCGCCAGCAGCCAAGATAACGGATACACCGGGGAGCTGTTTTTT.

The chain combines TRBV19 with TRBJ2-7, with D possibly being TRBD1 (6 bases). V gave up 2 bases and J gave up 2 bases, with 10 bases separating them. The length of the CDR3 is 14 residues. Germline CDR1 is LNHDA and CDR2 is SQIVND (reference sequence). DNA for the CDR3: TGTGCCAGTAGTATATTTCGGGACACCTACGAGCAGTACTTC. Residues: CASSIFRDTYEQYF.

This clonotype occurred a few times. V usage is TRBV6-2 or TRBV6-3 and J usage is TRBJ1-5; TRBD1 aligns across 8 bases. The trim removed 5 bases at V and 1 base at J, leaving 10 bases unmatched. CDR3 length: 17 amino acids. Per the germline V gene, CDR1 is MNHEY and CDR2 is SVGEGT. This CDR3 reads CASSRLRGQGSNQPQHF. CDR3 DNA sequence: TGTGCCAGCAGTCGACTCAGGGGGCAGGGGAGCAATCAGCCCCAGCATTTT.

This clonotype was seen repeatedly, ten times or more. V gene TRBV19 combines with J gene TRBJ1-1; the D is unclear. Germline loops: CDR1 LNHDA, CDR2 SQIVND (reference sequence). The CDR3 sequence is 15 residues long. Trimming removed 1 base at V and 6 bases at J, with 15 bases between. In DNA, the CDR3 is TGTGCCAGTAGTATAGTACCAGGATCGAGGGCTGAAGCTTTCTTT. Amino acids: CASSIVPGSRAEAFF.